Presented here are 9 T cell receptor beta chains from one specimen sequenced in a study of blood T cell repertoires in COVID-19. Data came from immunoSEQ multiplex PCR; TCRdb stores just in-frame clones and leaves some out. Of about 200,000 clones detected, around 86% appear once; the ten largest clones hold roughly 6%. Sequencing used peripheral blood. These receptors were taken from a man aged 55 to 69 who had recovered from COVID-19.

V gene TRBV7-2 combines with J gene TRBJ2-3; D might be TRBD1 (5 bases). This CDR3 contains 16 residues. The V gene lost 6 bases and the J gene lost 0 bases, with 16 bases spanning the gap. Germline loops: CDR1 SGHTA, CDR2 FQGNSA. CDR3 in amino acids: CASSSRGGSSTDTQYF. The DNA of the CDR3 is TGTGCCAGCAGTTCAAGGGGCGGTTCCAGCACAGATACGCAGTATTTT. Supplemented by reference TRBV7-2 and TRBJ2-3, the full variable domain reads GAGVSQSPSNKVTEKGKDVELRCDPISGHTALYWYRQSLGQGLEFLIYFQGNSAPDKSGLPSDRFSAERTGGSVSTLTIQRTQQEDSAVYLCASSSRGGSSTDTQYFGPGTRLTVL.

In this sample, this clone turned up once. The chain links TRBV2 to TRBJ2-7, with TRBD2 identical over 10 bases. In germline, CDR1 is SNHLY, CDR2 FYNNEI. The CDR3 sequence is 15 residues long. Germline trimming cut 4 bases from V and 1 base from J; bases unmatched to any gene: 4. The CDR3 reads CASSGGLAVSYEQYF. The CDR3 DNA reads TGTGCCAGCAGTGGAGGACTAGCGGTATCCTACGAGCAGTACTTC.

The chain uses TRBV15 and TRBJ2-2; 9 bases are shared with TRBD2. The germline V gene has CDR1 LNHNV and CDR2 YYDKDF (reference sequence). Trimming took 0 bases from V and 6 from J; bases not matched to a gene: 8. The CDR3 contains 17 residues. The CDR3 spells CATSRESAGGPSGELFF. In DNA, the CDR3 is TGTGCCACCAGCAGAGAGTCGGCGGGAGGGCCCTCCGGGGAGCTGTTTTTT.

The rearrangement uses TRBV6-5 and TRBJ2-1; 7 bases are shared with TRBD2. Germline V gene lookup returns CDR1 MNHEY and CDR2 SVGAGI. J gave up 0 bases and V 6 bases, and 5 bases lay outside the gene matches. The CDR3 consists of 15 residues. CDR3 sequence: CASSRGGISYNEQFF. DNA for the CDR3: TGTGCCAGCAGCCGCGGGGGAATCTCCTACAATGAGCAGTTCTTC.

The V and J genes are TRBV7-3 and TRBJ2-2; TRBD1 aligns across 10 bases. The CDR3 contains 15 residues. With 4 bases clipped from V and 7 bases from J, the junction kept 6 bases outside the gene matches. The germline CDR1 and CDR2 sequences are SGHTA and FQGTGA. The CDR3: CASSYLGQGNGELFF. The CDR3 region has the DNA TGTGCCAGCAGCTATCTGGGACAGGGGAACGGGGAGCTGTTTTTT.

Only one count was recorded for this clone. The V gene is TRBV5-1, the J gene TRBJ1-4; D is ambiguous. The ends were cut back, 0 bases at V and 7 bases at J, with 13 bases in the middle. The CDR3 loop spans 15 amino acids. From germline, CDR1 is SGHRS and CDR2 YFSETQ. CDR3: CASSLGSGEGEKLFF. CDR3 nucleotides: TGCGCCAGCAGCTTGGGATCTGGGGAGGGTGAAAAACTGTTTTTT.

The chain links TRBV30 to TRBJ2-5; TRBD2 matches 7 bases. J gave up 6 bases and V 8 bases, and 12 bases lay outside the gene matches. Germline V gives CDR1 GTSNPN, CDR2 SVGIG (reference sequence). The CDR3 spans 13 residues. CDR3 DNA: TGTGCCCTCCTAGCGGCCTTAGGAAAGACCCAGTACTTC. As protein: CALLAALGKTQYF.

The V call is TRBV29-1, the J call TRBJ2-1, with 7 bases identical to TRBD2. The germline V gene has CDR1 SQVTM and CDR2 ANQGSEA. J was trimmed by 0 bases and V by 5 bases; bases with no gene match: 4. The CDR3 has 14 amino acids. CDR3 sequence: CSVLADRSYNEQFF. In DNA form, the CDR3 reads TGCAGCGTTCTAGCGGATCGCTCCTACAATGAGCAGTTCTTC.

The rearrangement uses TRBV5-6 and TRBJ1-3; D may be TRBD1 (5 bases). The CDR3 has 16 residues. Germline V lookup: CDR1 SGHDT, CDR2 YYEEEE. Trimming shortened V by 3 bases and J by 0 bases, and 13 bases separated the two germline ends. The CDR3 nucleotides read TGTGCCAGCAGCTGGATTACAGGTTCCTCTGGAAACACCATATATTTT. Its protein product is CASSWITGSSGNTIYF.